These 5 T cell receptor beta chains were sequenced from one sample in a study. TCRdb reprocessed the 5' RACE reads with MiXCR, giving one entry per CDR3 protein. The sample contains some 62,000 distinct CDR3 sequences, around 30% of which appear only once. Specimen: tumor-infiltrating naive CD4+ T cells sorted from the breast tumor. This sample's subset: naive CD4+ T cells, CD4+CD45RA+CD25-. Every receptor here comes from a female donor with breast cancer.

This clonotype was recorded a few times. CDR3 sequence reads: CASSLQRVRLQNTEAFF. CDR3 DNA sequence: TGTGCCAGCAGCTTACAGAGAGTGCGGCTCCAGAACACTGAAGCTTTCTTT. The chain recombines TRBV7-3 with TRBJ1-1, with D unclear. The length of the CDR3 is 17 residues. V dropped 2 bases and J dropped 1 base, with 17 bases sitting between them. Germline V CDR1 and CDR2: SGHTA, FQGTGA. Based on the CDR3 plus reference TRBV7-3 and TRBJ1-1, the full variable domain is GAGVSQTPSNKVTEKGKYVELRCDPISGHTALYWYRQSLGQGPEFLIYFQGTGAADDSGLPNDRFFAVRPEGSVSTLKIQRTERGDSAVYLCASSLQRVRLQNTEAFFGQGTRLTVV.

This chain connects TRBV20-1 to TRBJ1-1; possible D gene TRBD1, 6 bases. Germline V CDR1 and CDR2: DFQATT, SNEGSKA (reference sequence). This CDR3 spans 13 amino acids. The V end lost 3 bases, the J end lost 2 bases, and 10 bases lay between the germline ends. CDR3 in amino acids: CSASGGLNTEAFF. The CDR3 DNA follows: TGCAGTGCTAGTGGGGGCTTAAACACTGAAGCTTTCTTT.

This clonotype showed up just a few times. CDR3 amino acids: CASSHAWTQENTEAFF. The CDR3 DNA sequence: TGTGCCAGCAGCCATGCCTGGACACAAGAGAACACTGAAGCTTTCTTT. The chain joins TRBV3-1 to TRBJ1-1; TRBD1 is a possible D gene (5 bases). V dropped 3 bases and J dropped 1 base, with 15 bases sitting between them. The CDR3 has 16 residues. Germline CDR1 reads LGHDT; CDR2 reads YNNKEL (reference sequence).

The chain employs TRBV5-8 and TRBJ2-1; 11 positions match TRBD2. CDR3 size: 16 residues. Germline V CDR1 and CDR2: SGHTS, YDEGEE. With 0 bases clipped from V and 8 bases from J, the junction kept 7 bases outside the gene matches. CDR3 region: CASSLGLAGLIDEQFF. As DNA, the CDR3 is TGTGCCAGCAGCTTGGGACTAGCGGGATTAATCGATGAGCAGTTCTTC.

Regarding this clonotype: Because the CDR3 is missing its conserved closing phenylalanine or tryptophan, this is likely a read error. The CDR3 protein is CASSPQGEGTEAFL. DNA for the CDR3: TGCGCCAGCAGTCCTCAGGGAGAGGGCACTGAAGCTTTCCTT. This chain uses TRBV5-1 with TRBJ1-1; a possible D gene is TRBD1 (5 bases). The CDR3 runs 14 residues. CDR1 SGHRS and CDR2 YFSETQ come from the germline V gene. Deletions cut 5 bases from V and 4 bases from J, with 15 bases between.